This T cell receptor (beta chain) is from a study of identical twins. Study-wide points: Models predicted too little out-of-frame TCR alpha sharing in monozygotic twins. Reduced insertions were recorded for abundant cord blood beta clonotypes, with no such pattern in memory repertoires. Twin-shared out-of-frame alpha sequences showed excess low generation probability.

Every sampled donor was Caucasian and healthy. TCRdb re-derived calls from the 5' RACE reads in MiXCR, one entry per CDR3 protein. The data contain hundreds of thousands of distinct CDR3 sequences, approximately 20% of them seen just once; the ten biggest clones take up about 0.48%. A few counts support this clonotype. Its antigen is still unknown. Germline assignment: CDR1 SNHLY and CDR2 FYNNEI. J lost 4 bases, V lost 6 bases, and 10 bases had no gene match. CDR3 length equals 15 residues. These sequences were also reported in another study, on yellow fever vaccine responses in identical twins.

The chain carries TRBV2 and TRBJ2-3; 7 positions agree with TRBD2. The source of this sequence is a woman in her late teens or twenties in good health. The source material was CD4+ T cells sorted from blood. CDR3 DNA: TGTGCCAGCAGCCGTAGCGGGTCTCCTTCAGATACGCAGTATTTT. Its translation is CASSRSGSPSDTQYF.